This TCR beta chain was obtained from a study of Tregs in tolerant kidney transplant recipients. Sequencing was performed with immunoSEQ multiplex PCR; in TCRdb, only in-frame clones are kept and a portion is missing. The sample shows fewer than 70,000 clones, around 83% of them seen only once. From germline, CDR1 is SGHAT and CDR2 FQNNGV. The CDR3 contains 15 residues. V was cut by 4 bases and J by 4 bases, with 16 bases left in between. With respect to this clone: As yet, its antigen is unknown.

Study findings and constraints: Validation in larger populations is needed because few patients were studied. Tregs expanded with activated donor B cells seemed most donor-specific.

Unstimulated Tregs (CD4+CD25+CD127-) and CD4+CD25- non-Tregs were sorted from PBMCs. The chain links TRBV11-2 to TRBJ1-2; D is possibly TRBD1 (5 bases). The receptor comes from a human donor in good health. The sequenced sample was CD4+ T cells from blood. The CDR3 loop reads CASSSSRGTRYGYTF. In nucleotides, the CDR3 is TGTGCCAGCAGCTCCTCCCGAGGGACTCGCTATGGCTACACCTTC.